These T cell receptor beta chains were read from a single sample in a study of beta chain features in type 1 diabetes. Assay: immunoSEQ multiplex PCR; the TCRdb copy retains only in-frame clones and omits some. The table shows hundreds of thousands of clones, with 11% to 15% occurring only once. Sequenced sample: naive CD4+ T cells from blood. These receptor sequences come from a man between 18 and 35 years old with type 1 diabetes. CDR3s leave out the opening cysteine and the closing phenylalanine or tryptophan.

v_call: TRBV10-3; j_call: TRBJ2-7; cdr3_aa: AISGGTTHTSYEQY
v_call: TRBV9; j_call: TRBJ1-1; cdr3_aa: ASSVANRGYTEAF
v_call: TRBV4-1; j_call: TRBJ1-3; cdr3_aa: ASTRPGEGGNTIY
v_call: TRBV25-1; j_call: TRBJ2-7; cdr3_aa: ASSEYPPALPEKQY
v_call: TRBV2; j_call: TRBJ1-2; cdr3_aa: ASNRGAWEGYT
v_call: TRBV10-3; j_call: TRBJ2-3; cdr3_aa: AISAELAGADTQY
v_call: TRBV4-1; j_call: TRBJ2-3; cdr3_aa: ASSQQGLKGPSSTDTQY
v_call: TRBV7-6; j_call: TRBJ1-2; cdr3_aa: ASSAIDQNYGYT
v_call: TRBV20-1; j_call: TRBJ2-7; cdr3_aa: SGTDVYEQY
v_call: TRBV5-5; j_call: TRBJ1-2; cdr3_aa: ASSLVNGGYT
v_call: TRBV5-4; j_call: TRBJ2-1; cdr3_aa: ASSNGPSGSSYNEQF
v_call: TRBV5-1; j_call: TRBJ1-1; cdr3_aa: ASSLEMNTEAF
v_call: TRBV29-1; j_call: TRBJ2-5; cdr3_aa: SVGRDLGETQY
v_call: TRBV14; j_call: TRBJ2-2; cdr3_aa: ASSQEVGLAGSTGELF
v_call: TRBV6-5; j_call: TRBJ2-3; cdr3_aa: ASRGQGRTDTQY
v_call: TRBV7-2; j_call: TRBJ2-7; cdr3_aa: ASSLESREQY
v_call: TRBV19; j_call: TRBJ2-1; cdr3_aa: ASSIARDSEQF
v_call: TRBV7-3; j_call: TRBJ2-3; cdr3_aa: ASSLMNTDTQY
v_call: TRBV5-4; j_call: TRBJ2-1; cdr3_aa: ASSPKGRDSYNEQF
v_call: TRBV14; j_call: TRBJ2-1; cdr3_aa: ASSPIRVAGGPEQF
v_call: TRBV7-9; j_call: TRBJ2-7; cdr3_aa: ASSLMVEQY
v_call: TRBV20-1; j_call: TRBJ1-5; cdr3_aa: SASRGSWRH
v_call: TRBV11-3; j_call: TRBJ2-2; cdr3_aa: ASSLGAGGTGELF
v_call: TRBV5-4; j_call: TRBJ1-1; cdr3_aa: ASSLRRASAEAF
v_call: TRBV29-1; j_call: TRBJ2-1; cdr3_aa: SVQPAGQIQF
v_call: TRBV29-1; j_call: TRBJ2-7; cdr3_aa: SVRDSREQY